The 30 T cell receptor beta chains below were found in one sample sequenced in a study of blood T cell repertoires in COVID-19. Profiled with immunoSEQ multiplex PCR; TCRdb holds only in-frame clones, not every one. The table shows around 200,000 clones, with roughly 82% occurring only once. Sequenced: PBMCs or T cells enriched from blood (not recorded which). Receptors originate from a man aged 35 to 55 with acute COVID-19.

The J gene is TRBJ1-1, the V gene TRBV10-2; D remains unclear. Per the germline V gene, CDR1 is WSHSY and CDR2 is SAAADI. This CDR3 is built from 13 residues. The germline V and J ends were trimmed by 6 bases and 2 bases, with 10 bases remaining between them. This CDR3 reads CASRTKYNTEAFF. CDR3 in DNA: TGCGCCAGCAGAACAAAATACAACACTGAAGCTTTCTTT.

The chain combines TRBV5-6 with TRBJ2-7, with a weak D call TRBD1 (7 bases). The CDR3 runs to 14 residues. The V gene's germline CDR1 is SGHDT and CDR2 YYEEEE. V was trimmed by 2 bases and J by 10 bases, leaving 19 bases between them. The CDR3 sequence: CASSLPGGKAAQYF. The CDR3 DNA follows: TGTGCCAGCAGCTTACCAGGGGGGAAGGCCGCCCAGTACTTC.

This clone was seen a few times. V gene TRBV7-2 combines with J gene TRBJ2-7; D remains unclear. Trimming shortened V by 1 base and J by 2 bases, and 6 bases separated the two germline ends. The CDR3 is 13 residues long. Germline-derived CDR1 and CDR2 are SGHTA and FQGNSA. CDR3 DNA sequence: TGTGCCAGCAGCTTAGGGCCGCCCTACGAGCAGTACTTC. It specifies CASSLGPPYEQYF. The entire variable domain, with the rest obtained from reference TRBV7-2 and TRBJ2-7, is as follows: GAGVSQSPSNKVTEKGKDVELRCDPISGHTALYWYRQSLGQGLEFLIYFQGNSAPDKSGLPSDRFSAERTGGSVSTLTIQRTQQEDSAVYLCASSLGPPYEQYFGPGTRLTVT.

The genes are TRBV3-1 (or the pseudogene TRBV3-2) and TRBJ2-3; TRBD2 might be the D (6 bases). The CDR3 loop spans 14 amino acids. Germline assignment: CDR1 LGHDT and CDR2 YNNKEL (reference sequence). V shed 7 bases and J shed 3 bases, with 14 bases lying between them. The CDR3 loop is CASTGGGPTDTQYF. CDR3 DNA sequence: TGTGCCAGCACCGGTGGAGGGCCGACAGATACGCAGTATTTT.

This clone was recorded only once. The gene calls are TRBV6-5 and TRBJ2-3; D might be TRBD2 (5 bases). CDR3 size: 14 residues. CDR1 and CDR2 (germline): MNHEY, SVGAGI. The V end lost 9 bases, the J end lost 6 bases, and 19 bases lay between the germline ends. Written as DNA, the CDR3 is TGTGCCAGGCCGCCGGGAAACCCCGGGGATACGCAGTATTTT. Protein sequence: CARPPGNPGDTQYF.

The V call is TRBV4-1, the J call TRBJ1-6; no clear D. CDR1 and CDR2 from the germline V gene are MGHRA and YSYEKL. The germline V and J ends were trimmed by 0 bases and 7 bases, with 10 bases remaining between them. CDR3 length equals 15 residues. The CDR3 sequence: CASSQDEAVNSPLHF. The DNA for the CDR3 is TGCGCCAGCAGCCAAGATGAGGCAGTAAATTCACCCCTCCACTTT.

This sequence joins TRBV5-1 and TRBJ2-5, with D tentatively TRBD1 (6 bases). Germline CDR1 and CDR2: SGHRS and YFSETQ. This CDR3 spans 16 amino acids. Trimming pared 0 bases from V and 0 bases from J, leaving 12 bases between. The CDR3 DNA follows: TGCGCCAGCAGCTTGGGGTCCAGGGGCCACCAAGAGACCCAGTACTTC. This encodes CASSLGSRGHQETQYF.

The chain joins TRBV2 to TRBJ1-1, with 7 bases identical to TRBD1. With V trimmed by 9 bases and J by 5 bases, 9 bases remained unmatched. Germline V gives CDR1 SNHLY, CDR2 FYNNEI. The CDR3 has 13 amino acids. The CDR3 bases are TGTGCCAGTAAAGGGGGCAAGGGGACTGAAGCTTTCTTT. This sequence encodes CASKGGKGTEAFF. Full variable domain (outside the CDR3, taken from reference TRBV2 and TRBJ1-1): EPEVTQTPSHQVTQMGQEVILRCVPISNHLYFYWYRQILGQKVEFLVSFYNNEISEKSEIFDDQFSVERPDGSNFTLKIRSTKLEDSAMYFCASKGGKGTEAFFGQGTRLTVV.

The genes are TRBV7-3 and TRBJ2-1; 12 nucleotides match TRBD2. Losses at the gene ends were 4 bases for V and 0 bases for J; bases not matched to a gene: 10. From germline, CDR1 is SGHTA and CDR2 FQGTGA. This CDR3 has 19 residues. CDR3 protein: CASSSTGTSGLSSYNEQFF. Written as DNA, the CDR3 is TGTGCCAGCAGCTCTACGGGGACTAGCGGGTTAAGCTCCTACAATGAGCAGTTCTTC.

This clone was detected once. The genes are TRBV5-1 and TRBJ2-1; 11 positions match TRBD2. Trimming took 1 base from V and 7 from J; bases not matched to a gene: 4. The CDR3 is 15 amino acids. The germline V gene encodes CDR1 SGHRS and CDR2 YFSETQ. The CDR3 loop is CASSLHSGRENEQFF. The CDR3 nucleotides are TGCGCCAGCAGCTTGCATAGCGGGAGGGAGAATGAGCAGTTCTTC.

This clone was observed a single time. This sequence joins TRBV6-5 and TRBJ2-7, with 7 bases fitting TRBD2. The CDR3 has 13 residues. Germline lookup yields CDR1 MNHEY and CDR2 SVGAGI. Losses at the gene ends were 6 bases for V and 6 bases for J; bases not matched to a gene: 8. In nucleotides, the CDR3 is TGTGCCAGCAGCCGGGAGGAATGGGGCGAGCAGTACTTC. Translation gives CASSREEWGEQYF.

This rearrangement joins TRBV10-2 to TRBJ2-2, with D possibly being TRBD2 (6 bases). CDR1 is WSHSY, CDR2 SAAADI, per germline. The CDR3 sequence is 14 residues long. Trimming shortened V by 6 bases and J by 1 base, and 9 bases separated the two germline ends. The CDR3 spells CASRGRGNTGELFF. The CDR3 DNA reads TGCGCCAGCAGGGGGCGGGGGAACACCGGGGAGCTGTTTTTT.

The V gene is TRBV2, the J gene TRBJ2-7; 8 bases agree with TRBD2. V was pared by 2 bases and J by 2 bases, with 5 bases of the junction left unmatched. Looked up from germline, CDR1 is SNHLY and CDR2 is FYNNEI. The CDR3 spans 15 residues. The CDR3 sequence: CASSEMSGRAYEQYF. The DNA of the CDR3 is TGTGCCAGCAGTGAAATGAGCGGGAGAGCCTACGAGCAGTACTTC.

The gene calls are TRBV12-3 or TRBV12-4 and TRBJ1-5; TRBD1 matches at 7 bases. V gave up 8 bases and J gave up 5 bases; unmatched junction bases: 6. CDR3 length: 13 amino acids. The CDR3 DNA reads as TGTGCCAGCCGAACCACAGGGGATCAGCCCCAGCATTTT. It codes for CASRTTGDQPQHF.

J is TRBJ2-3 and V is TRBV28, with D hard to call. The length of the CDR3 is 14 residues. Germline assignment: CDR1 MDHEN and CDR2 SYDVKM. The germline V and J ends were trimmed by 6 bases and 1 base, with 11 bases remaining between them. CDR3 DNA: TGTGCCAGCAGGGGCTGGATGGGCACAGATACGCAGTATTTT. Translating it yields CASRGWMGTDTQYF.

This chain uses TRBV4-2 with TRBJ2-2, with D unclear. CDR1 LGHNA and CDR2 YNFKEQ come from the germline V gene. The CDR3 sequence is 14 residues long. The V end was cut by 0 bases, the J end by 6 bases, with 8 bases between. CDR3 protein: CASSQDLEPGELFF. CDR3 in DNA: TGTGCCAGCAGCCAAGATTTAGAGCCCGGGGAGCTGTTTTTT.

As regards this clone: The sample holds other DNA sequences that translate to the same CDR3. This chain links TRBV19 with TRBJ2-5; D remains unclear. In germline, CDR1 is LNHDA, CDR2 SQIVND (reference sequence). The CDR3 contains 14 residues. V was cut by 1 base and J by 1 base, with 7 bases left in between. The chain's CDR3 is CASSIGPSQETQYF. The CDR3 coding sequence is TGTGCCAGTAGTATAGGTCCTTCCCAAGAGACCCAGTACTTC.

In its sample, this clone was seen a few times. The chain recombines TRBV28 with TRBJ2-7; 9 positions agree with TRBD1. The CDR3 spans 14 residues. After removal of 1 base from V and 3 bases from J, the junction contained 1 base not matched to a gene. Germline CDR1 and CDR2: MDHEN and SYDVKM. The chain's CDR3 is CASSLLGQGYEQYF. The CDR3 region has the DNA TGTGCCAGCAGTTTATTGGGACAGGGCTACGAGCAGTACTTC.

V is TRBV7-9 and J is TRBJ1-1; 10 nucleotides align to TRBD1. Trimming cost V 1 base and J 11 bases; bases outside gene matches: 4. CDR1 and CDR2 from the germline V gene are SEHNR and FQNEAQ (reference sequence). This CDR3 comprises 13 residues. This CDR3 is CASSLVTGGDAFF. Here the CDR3 DNA reads TGTGCCAGCAGCTTAGTGACAGGGGGCGACGCTTTCTTT.

V is TRBV6-5 and J is TRBJ1-1, with D unresolved. The germline V gene encodes CDR1 MNHEY and CDR2 SVGAGI. The length of the CDR3 is 15 residues. V was shortened by 5 bases and J by 3 bases, with 16 bases between the two germline ends. Here the CDR3 reads CASSNRHAGHTEAFF. The CDR3 DNA reads TGTGCCAGCAGTAACCGTCATGCTGGGCACACTGAAGCTTTCTTT.

This sequence joins TRBV5-4 and TRBJ2-7, with 8 bases matching TRBD1. The CDR3 runs 15 residues. V was pared by 4 bases and J by 4 bases, with 10 bases of the junction left unmatched. Germline CDR1 reads SGHNT; CDR2 reads YYREEE (reference sequence). The DNA of the CDR3 is TGTGCCAGCAGCCTGGGGCAGGGGGCGAATTACGAGCAGTACTTC. Residues: CASSLGQGANYEQYF.

The chain has TRBV19 and TRBJ2-1; the D is unclear. CDR3 length: 13 residues. Germline V gene lookup returns CDR1 LNHDA and CDR2 SQIVND (reference sequence). Trimming removed 5 bases from V and 0 bases from J, with 5 bases in between. CDR3: CASSQISYNEQFF. CDR3 bases: TGTGCCAGTAGTCAAATCTCCTACAATGAGCAGTTCTTC.

This clone was detected only once. The genes are TRBV7-9 and TRBJ2-7; D perhaps matches TRBD1 (5 bases). Trimming removed 5 bases at V and 3 bases at J, with 23 bases between. The CDR3 length is 17 residues. The germline V gene encodes CDR1 SEHNR and CDR2 FQNEAQ (reference sequence). In DNA, the CDR3 is TGTGCCAGCAGCCCAGGGCCCAGGGCCCCGAGAAACTACGAGCAGTACTTC. Protein: CASSPGPRAPRNYEQYF.

The genes are TRBV10-2 and TRBJ1-2; D is unclear. Trimming pared 2 bases from V and 7 bases from J, leaving 11 bases between. Germline CDR1 reads WSHSY; CDR2 reads SAAADI. The CDR3 loop spans 13 amino acids. The DNA of the CDR3 is TGCGCCAGCAGTGAGCTGGGCCCTGGTGGCTACACCTTC. It translates to CASSELGPGGYTF.

This chain uses TRBV21-1 with TRBJ2-7; TRBD2, the D gene given by the table, was not confirmed from the DNA. TRBV21-1 is a recognized pseudogene. This CDR3 has 15 residues. The CDR3 DNA reads as TGTGCCAGCAGCAACCTTAGGACTAGCGCCTACGAGCAGTACTTC. Translation: CASSNLRTSAYEQYF.

This clone was detected only once. This chain links TRBV24-1 with TRBJ2-7, with 7 positions matching TRBD1. J gave up 9 bases and V 3 bases, and 16 bases lay outside the gene matches. The CDR3 runs 16 residues. In germline, CDR1 is KGHDR, CDR2 SFDVKD. DNA for the CDR3: TGTGCCACCAGTGATCCCTTCGGGACAGATGCCTTCGCGCAGTACTTC. The encoded protein is CATSDPFGTDAFAQYF.

This clone was seen once. This rearrangement joins TRBV5-1 to TRBJ2-2, with 7 positions matching TRBD1. The CDR3 contains 16 residues. Losses at the gene ends were 2 bases for V and 8 bases for J; bases not matched to a gene: 12. CDR1 SGHRS and CDR2 YFSETQ come from the germline V gene. The CDR3 DNA reads TGCGCCAGCAGCTTATGGCAGGGGGAACCACCGGGGGAGCTGTTTTTT. The encoded protein is CASSLWQGEPPGELFF.

This sequence joins TRBV7-9 and TRBJ1-5; TRBD1 matches 7 bases. Per the germline V gene, CDR1 is SEHNR and CDR2 is FQNEAQ (reference sequence). CDR3 length: 16 residues. V was clipped by 2 bases and J by 1 base; unmatched bases: 5. The CDR3 is CASSLNRGSSNQPQHF. CDR3 DNA sequence: TGTGCCAGCAGCTTAAACAGGGGCTCGAGCAATCAGCCCCAGCATTTT.

The chain carries TRBV28 and TRBJ2-7; 8 bases are shared with TRBD1. Germline V lookup: CDR1 MDHEN, CDR2 SYDVKM. The CDR3 is 14 amino acids. Trimming cost V 5 bases and J 3 bases; bases outside gene matches: 6. The CDR3 is CASSIRTGIYEQYF. CDR3 nucleotides: TGTGCCAGCAGTATCAGGACAGGGATCTACGAGCAGTACTTC.

The V call is TRBV4-2, the J call TRBJ1-1; D might be TRBD1 (5 bases). Germline CDR1 and CDR2: LGHNA and YNFKEQ. The CDR3 covers 14 residues. Trimming took off 4 bases at V and 11 bases at J, with 20 bases between the two ends. The CDR3 DNA is TGTGCCAGCAGCCTAGTCTTAGCCGACCCAGGGGCTTTCTTT. It translates to CASSLVLADPGAFF.